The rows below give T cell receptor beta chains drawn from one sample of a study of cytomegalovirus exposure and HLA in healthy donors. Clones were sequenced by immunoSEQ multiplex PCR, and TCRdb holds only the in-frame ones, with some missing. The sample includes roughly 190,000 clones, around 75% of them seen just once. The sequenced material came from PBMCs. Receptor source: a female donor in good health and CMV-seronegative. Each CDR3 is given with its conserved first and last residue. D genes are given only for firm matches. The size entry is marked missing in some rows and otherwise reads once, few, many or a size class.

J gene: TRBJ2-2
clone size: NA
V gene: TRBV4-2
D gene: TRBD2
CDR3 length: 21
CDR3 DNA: TGTGCCAGCAGCCTCACAACTAGCGGGAGTATCGGTTTAAAAAACACCGGGGAGCTGTTTTTT
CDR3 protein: CASSLTTSGSIGLKNTGELFF

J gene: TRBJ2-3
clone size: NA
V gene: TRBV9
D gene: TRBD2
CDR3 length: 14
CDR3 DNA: TGTGCCAGCAGCGTACTCGGGGGAGGGGATACGCAGTATTTT
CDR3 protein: CASSVLGGGDTQYF

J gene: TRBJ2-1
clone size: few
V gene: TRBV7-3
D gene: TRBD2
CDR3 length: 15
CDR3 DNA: TGTGCCAGCAGCTTAAATCCTAGCGGGAGCCATGAGCAGTTCTTC
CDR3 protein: CASSLNPSGSHEQFF

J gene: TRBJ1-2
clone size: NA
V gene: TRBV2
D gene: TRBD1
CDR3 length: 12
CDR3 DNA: TGTGCCAGCAGAGGGACAGGGGTAGAGTACACCTTC
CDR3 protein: CASRGTGVEYTF

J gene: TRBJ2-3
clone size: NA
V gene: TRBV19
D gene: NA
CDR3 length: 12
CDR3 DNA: TGTGCCAGTAGTCGGGAAGGGGATACGCAGTATTTT
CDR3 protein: CASSREGDTQYF

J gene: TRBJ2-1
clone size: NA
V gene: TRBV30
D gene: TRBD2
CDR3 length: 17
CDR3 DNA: TGTGCCTGGAGTGTAAAAGCGGGAGGGGGGTCCTACAATGAGCAGTTCTTC
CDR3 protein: CAWSVKAGGGSYNEQFF

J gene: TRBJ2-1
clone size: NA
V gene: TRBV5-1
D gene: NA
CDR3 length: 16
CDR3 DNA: TGCGCCAGCAGCGACGGGGGCGGGGGCCCCTACAATGAGCAGTTCTTC
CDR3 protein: CASSDGGGGPYNEQFF

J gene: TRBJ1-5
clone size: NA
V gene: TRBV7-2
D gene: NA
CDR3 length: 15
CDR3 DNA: TGTGCCAGCAGCTTAGCGCGGGTACTCAATCAGCCCCAGCATTTT
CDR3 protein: CASSLARVLNQPQHF

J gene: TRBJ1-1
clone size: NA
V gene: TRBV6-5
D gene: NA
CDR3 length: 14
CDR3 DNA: TGTGCCAGCAGTTACTCGATCTACCAGGTTGAAGCTTTCTTT
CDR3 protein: CASSYSIYQVEAFF

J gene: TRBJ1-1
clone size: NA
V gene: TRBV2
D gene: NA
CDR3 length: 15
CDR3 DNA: TGTGCCAGCAGTGACCCGACAGTCATGAACACTGAAGCTTTCTTT
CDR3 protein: CASSDPTVMNTEAFF

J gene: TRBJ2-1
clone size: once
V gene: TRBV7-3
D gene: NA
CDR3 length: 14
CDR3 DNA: TGTGCCAGCAGCTTTGGAGGGGCGGGCAATGAGCAGTTCTTC
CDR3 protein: CASSFGGAGNEQFF